The present entry profiles one T cell receptor (beta chain) with its context. Its antigen is not identified. Sorted CD4+ subsets: naive, central memory, regulatory, stem cell-like memory (CD45RO/CCR7/CD25/CD127/CD95/CD27 panel). Each sorted population was over 98% pure. The sample comes from a study of beta chain features in type 1 diabetes. After removal of 4 bases from V and 5 bases from J, the junction contained 2 bases not matched to a gene. The CDR3 is made up of 14 amino acids. CDR1 KGHSH and CDR2 LQKENI come from the germline V gene. Study-level points and caveats: Patients' naive, central memory and regulatory TCRB repertoires appeared more alike than those of healthy donors. A potential PCR bias toward shorter templates would be equal in patient and control samples.

The study reverse transcribed the entire isolated RNA, so it sequenced expressed TCRB transcripts. Only in-frame clones appear in the TCRdb table, and some are missing; sequencing was by immunoSEQ multiplex PCR. Among roughly 450,000 clones, approximately 10% were seen once, and the ten largest hold around 0.05%. This sequence originates from a woman aged 18-29 years in good health. V usage is TRBV18 and J usage is TRBJ1-4, with 9 nucleotides matching TRBD1. The sample comprised naive CD4+ T cells from blood. The CDR3 sequence: CASSQDRGNEKLFF. The CDR3, as DNA: TGTGCCAGCTCACAGGACAGGGGAAATGAAAAACTGTTTTTT.